The T cell receptor beta chain described here comes from a study of cytomegalovirus exposure and HLA in healthy donors. Both 60 Vbeta primers and 13 Jbeta primers went into the PCR. Measured with immunoSEQ multiplex PCR; TCRdb has only the in-frame clones, and not every one. The sample consists of 150,000 to 200,000 clones, over 80% of them appearing once. CDR3 length: 15 residues. The germline gives CDR1 SGHTA, CDR2 FQGNSA. Unmatched junction bases numbered 7, after V lost 5 bases and J lost 2 bases. The chain couples TRBV7-2 to TRBJ2-7; 9 bases align to TRBD2. The TCR sequence derives from a girl aged 10 to 17 in good health and CMV-seropositive. Sequencing input: PBMCs. In DNA form, the CDR3 reads TGTGCCAGCAGCGGATTAGCGGGGGATGCCTACGAGCAGTACTTC. Translating gives CASSGLAGDAYEQYF.